This record looks at one T cell receptor (beta chain) sequence and its context. Its specificity is not known. These data come from a study of beta chain features in type 1 diabetes. Study-wide findings and caveats: In all four CD4+ subsets, TCRB CDR3 length was significantly, moderately reduced in type 1 diabetes. Short templates might get an advantage during PCR, and this would be equal in patients and controls. Relative to healthy donors, patients appeared to have naive, central memory and Treg TCRB repertoires that were more similar.

CD45RO/CCR7/CD25/CD127/CD95/CD27 staining was used to isolate CD4+ naive, central memory, regulatory and stem cell-like memory cells by sorting. The CDR3 extends over 16 amino acids. Germline lookup yields CDR1 GTSNPN and CDR2 SVGIG (reference sequence). With V trimmed by 0 bases and J by 6 bases, 11 bases remained unmatched. Expressed TCRB transcripts got sequenced, as all isolated RNA was reverse transcribed. Reads from naive, central memory and regulatory T cell samples averaged roughly 3.6 million. The assay was immunoSEQ multiplex PCR, and TCRdb's table has in-frame clones only and misses some. This sample has 200,000 to 300,000 clones, with approximately 10% found just once.

What was sequenced was naive CD4+ T cells from blood. This sequence joins TRBV30 and TRBJ1-5, with TRBD1 identical over 7 bases. The origin of this receptor is a man aged 25-45 years with type 1 diabetes. DNA for the CDR3: TGTGCCTGGAGTGTCCGCGCAGGGGGTTGGAGTCAGCCCCAGCATTTT. It codes for CAWSVRAGGWSQPQHF.